Listed here are 23 T cell receptor beta chains from one sample, sequenced in a study of blood T cells in healthy people across ages. A sample-barcoded 5' primer and a J-beta primer mix were used in a second PCR of roughly 7 to 11 cycles. TCRdb passed the 5' RACE reads through MiXCR, listing each CDR3 protein once. The profile shows about 800,000 distinct CDR3 sequences, just under 25% of them singletons. The same sample was also studied in work on T cells of mothers and their children.

Specimen: blood. The receptor source for this set is a boy aged 5-17 years in good health.

This clonotype was counted between two and nine times. The chain combines TRBV7-9 with TRBJ1-1; 9 bases are shared with TRBD1. The CDR3 extends over 12 amino acids. Germline V gives CDR1 SEHNR, CDR2 FQNEAQ (reference sequence). V lost 8 bases and J lost 4; bases outside the gene matches: 2. Here the CDR3 DNA reads TGTGCCAGCGTGACAGGGGGCACTGAAGCTTTCTTT. Protein: CASVTGGTEAFF.

This clonotype appeared many times. The V call is TRBV11-1, the J call TRBJ2-5, with a weak D call TRBD1 (5 bases). CDR3 size: 17 residues. The ends were cut back, 2 bases at V and 2 bases at J, with 18 bases in the middle. CDR1 and CDR2 from the germline V gene are SGHAT and FQDESV (reference sequence). The CDR3 loop reads CASSLIFRRDEQETQYF. CDR3 in DNA: TGTGCCAGCAGCTTAATCTTCCGCAGGGATGAACAAGAGACCCAGTACTTC.

V usage is TRBV3-1 and J usage is TRBJ1-1, with a tentative D call TRBD1 (5 bases). The germline V and J ends were trimmed by 0 bases and 4 bases, with 9 bases remaining between them. The CDR3 runs to 14 residues. CDR1 is LGHDT, CDR2 YNNKEL, per germline (reference sequence). CDR3 nucleotide sequence: TGTGCCAGCAGCCAAGAGCGAAGGGGCACTGAAGCTTTCTTT. Translation gives CASSQERRGTEAFF.

The chain uses TRBV4-2 and TRBJ2-1, with TRBD2 matching over 12 bases. CDR3 size: 18 residues. Trimming cost V 0 bases and J 2 bases; bases outside gene matches: 5. In germline, CDR1 is LGHNA, CDR2 YNFKEQ. The CDR3 nucleotides read TGTGCCAGCAGCCAAGAAGCTAGCGGGAGGGGGGCCTACAATGAGCAGTTCTTC. Translating gives CASSQEASGRGAYNEQFF.

The chain employs TRBV6-2 or TRBV6-3 and TRBJ2-1; tentative D call: TRBD1 (6 bases). The J call may be incorrect, as the DNA end agrees better with TRBJ2-5. Germline CDR1 reads MNHEY; CDR2 reads SVGEGT. The CDR3 totals 15 residues. DNA of the CDR3: TGTGCCAGCAGTCAAACAAGGACAGCGCAAGAGACCCAGTACTTC. This sequence encodes CASSQTRTAQETQYF.

The chain employs TRBV2 and TRBJ2-5; D may match TRBD1 or TRBD2 (6 bases each). The DNA end is more similar to TRBJ2-1, so the J call may be wrong. Germline assignment: CDR1 SNHLY and CDR2 FYNNEI. This CDR3 has 13 residues. The CDR3: CASNREEGGEQFF. As DNA, the CDR3 is TGTGCCAGCAACCGAGAGGAGGGGGGTGAGCAGTTCTTC.

The genes are TRBV2 and TRBJ2-1; D perhaps matches TRBD2 (5 bases). CDR1 is SNHLY and CDR2 is FYNNEI in the germline V gene. The CDR3 has 15 residues. The V gene lost 2 bases and the J gene lost 2 bases, with 10 bases spanning the gap. CDR3 protein: CASSESASPYNEQFF. The CDR3 nucleotides read TGTGCCAGCAGTGAATCGGCTAGCCCCTACAATGAGCAGTTCTTC.

J is TRBJ1-2 and V is TRBV4-3; D is undetermined. V gave up 0 bases and J gave up 7 bases, with 15 bases separating them. Germline V lookup: CDR1 LGHNA, CDR2 YSLEER. The CDR3 runs 15 residues. The CDR3 DNA is TGCGCCAGCAGCCAAGATCGCTGGACGGTCTCTGGCTACACCTTC. Translating gives CASSQDRWTVSGYTF.

This chain connects TRBV6-2 or TRBV6-3 to TRBJ2-7, with D uncertain. V gave up 0 bases and J gave up 4 bases, with 13 bases separating them. Germline assignment: CDR1 MNHEY and CDR2 SVGEGT. This CDR3 contains 15 residues. The DNA of the CDR3 is TGTGCCAGCAGTTACTCCCCGCCTATTCGTTACGAGCAGTACTTC. This gives the protein CASSYSPPIRYEQYF.

As for this clonotype: A much larger clone lies one base from this, so it may be a read error. This chain uses TRBV6-5 with TRBJ2-5, with D maybe TRBD2 (5 bases). This CDR3 has 15 amino acids. Germline loops: CDR1 MNHEY, CDR2 SVGAGI. The CDR3 is CTSSLYRREKETQYF. DNA of the CDR3: TGTACCAGCAGTCTCTACAGAAGGGAGAAGGAGACCCAGTACTTC.

J is TRBJ1-5 and V is TRBV6-1, with D tentatively TRBD1 (5 bases). V was trimmed by 11 bases and J by 9 bases, leaving 20 bases between them. This CDR3 is built from 13 residues. Germline V CDR1 and CDR2: MNHNS, SASEGT. The CDR3 nucleotides read TGTGCCTGCCGGGGCCAGGGAGGGAGGCCCCAGCATTTT. Amino acid sequence: CACRGQGGRPQHF.

This chain joins TRBV3-1 and TRBJ2-5; D is unresolved. The germline V gene has CDR1 LGHDT and CDR2 YNNKEL (reference sequence). There are 15 residues in the CDR3. The V and J ends lost 4 bases and 2 bases respectively, with 14 bases between them. CDR3 in DNA: TGTGCCAGCAGCCCCGCGCTACAAATGCAAGAGACCCAGTACTTC. It translates to CASSPALQMQETQYF.

This clonotype was detected a few times. One junction end does not reproduce the germline sequence, and a read error may be involved. The rearrangement links TRBV12-3 or TRBV12-4 to TRBJ2-1; no reliable D call. This CDR3 spans 14 amino acids. The CDR3 here is CASSLPSESNVQFF. CDR3 in DNA: TGTGCCAGCAGTTTACCTAGTGAATCCAATGTGCAGTTCTTC.

The chain employs TRBV12-3 or TRBV12-4 and TRBJ1-4, with D tentatively TRBD1 (6 bases). The CDR3 totals 15 residues. V was clipped by 5 bases and J by 7 bases, with 17 bases between them. CDR3: CASSRRGGAVEKLFF. The CDR3 region has the DNA TGTGCCAGCAGTCGGCGGGGGGGGGCCGTTGAAAAACTGTTTTTT.

V gene TRBV4-3 combines with J gene TRBJ2-3; no reliable D call. CDR3 length: 16 amino acids. With 5 bases removed from V and 2 bases from J, the gap between germline ends came to 17 bases. Germline CDR1 is LGHNA and CDR2 is YSLEER. CDR3 region: CASSVRDGSDTDTQYF. CDR3 sequence (DNA): TGCGCCAGCAGCGTTCGAGATGGGTCCGACACAGATACGCAGTATTTT.

The chain links TRBV3-1 to TRBJ2-1; the match to TRBD2 covers 12 bases. Germline CDR1 LGHDT, CDR2 YNNKEL (reference sequence). The V and J ends lost 4 bases and 1 base, in that order; junction bases with no gene match: 5. The CDR3 extends over 17 amino acids. The CDR3 protein is CASSPSSGRASYNEQFF. In DNA, the CDR3 is TGTGCCAGCAGCCCCTCTAGCGGGAGGGCATCCTACAATGAGCAGTTCTTC.

This clonotype showed up just a few times. V is TRBV6-5 and J is TRBJ2-1; tentative D call: TRBD2 (6 bases). This CDR3 is built from 14 residues. V was shortened by 8 bases and J by 8 bases, with 19 bases between the two germline ends. Germline V lookup: CDR1 MNHEY, CDR2 SVGAGI. CDR3: CASRPGTSVHEQFF. DNA of the CDR3: TGTGCCAGCCGTCCGGGGACTTCGGTACATGAGCAGTTCTTC.

This clonotype has a count of ten or more. The chain combines TRBV29-1 with TRBJ1-4; 9 bases are shared with TRBD1. The CDR3 runs 14 residues. Trimming took 6 bases from V and 5 from J; bases not matched to a gene: 7. Per the germline V gene, CDR1 is SQVTM and CDR2 is ANQGSEA. The CDR3 coding sequence is TGCAGCGTGGCCGGGACAGGGTCGAATGAAAAACTGTTTTTT. It is translated as CSVAGTGSNEKLFF.

This clonotype was seen a handful of times. The gene calls are TRBV29-1 and TRBJ2-5, with D perhaps TRBD1 (5 bases). Per the germline V gene, CDR1 is SQVTM and CDR2 is ANQGSEA. There are 10 residues in the CDR3. Trimming pared 3 bases from V and 7 bases from J, leaving 6 bases between. The CDR3 reads CSVDRGTQYF. For the CDR3, the DNA is TGCAGCGTTGATAGGGGGACCCAGTACTTC. The complete variable domain, with remaining parts taken from reference TRBV29-1 and TRBJ2-5, reads SAVISQKPSRDICQRGTSLTIQCQVDSQVTMMFWYRQQPGQSLTLIATANQGSEATYESGFVIDKFPISRPNLTFSTLTVSNMSPEDSSIYLCSVDRGTQYFGPGTRLLVL.

CDR3: CASSKEGGRSGANVLTF. DNA for the CDR3: TGTGCCAGCAGCAAAGAGGGGGGACGCTCTGGGGCCAACGTCCTGACTTTC. The chain is built from TRBV7-2 and TRBJ2-6; TRBD1 or TRBD2 may be the D gene (6 bases each). This CDR3 is built from 17 residues. The germline V and J ends were trimmed by 5 bases and 0 bases, with 14 bases remaining between them. Germline V gives CDR1 SGHTA, CDR2 FQGNSA.

This clonotype was counted ten times or more. This chain links TRBV29-1 with TRBJ1-1; tentatively, D is TRBD1 (6 bases). CDR3 length equals 14 residues. Trimming pared 7 bases from V and 7 bases from J, leaving 22 bases between. Germline CDR1 SQVTM, CDR2 ANQGSEA. CDR3 region: CSAAVGTGTSEAFF. The CDR3 DNA reads as TGCAGCGCCGCGGTCGGTACAGGGACTAGTGAAGCTTTCTTT.

This chain connects TRBV29-1 to TRBJ2-2; perhaps TRBD1 as D (6 bases). Germline V gives CDR1 SQVTM, CDR2 ANQGSEA. The CDR3 totals 13 residues. The V gene lost 4 bases and the J gene lost 3 bases, with 9 bases spanning the gap. CDR3 sequence (DNA): TGCAGCGTTGGTGAGGGGGACACCGGGGAGCTGTTTTTT. This codes for CSVGEGDTGELFF.

This clonotype was detected ten times or more. The V call is TRBV27, the J call TRBJ1-4, with TRBD1 as a possible D gene (5 bases). In germline, CDR1 is MNHEY, CDR2 SMNVEV (reference sequence). The V and J ends lost 5 bases and 8 bases respectively, with 21 bases between them. The CDR3 runs 16 residues. The CDR3 sequence: CASSMAQGVGKEKLFF. CDR3 sequence (DNA): TGTGCCAGCAGTATGGCCCAAGGGGTGGGGAAGGAAAAACTGTTTTTT.